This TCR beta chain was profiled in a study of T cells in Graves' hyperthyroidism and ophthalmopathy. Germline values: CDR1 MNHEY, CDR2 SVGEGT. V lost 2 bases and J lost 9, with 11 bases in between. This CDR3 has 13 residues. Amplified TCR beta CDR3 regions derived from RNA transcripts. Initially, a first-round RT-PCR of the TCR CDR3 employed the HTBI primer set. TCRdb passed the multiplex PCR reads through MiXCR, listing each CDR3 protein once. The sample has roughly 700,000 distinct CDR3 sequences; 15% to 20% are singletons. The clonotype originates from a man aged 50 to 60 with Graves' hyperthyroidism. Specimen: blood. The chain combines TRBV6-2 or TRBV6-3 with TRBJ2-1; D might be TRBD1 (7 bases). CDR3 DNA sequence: TGTGCCAGCAGTTACGCAGGGGGAGGTGAGCAGTTCTTC. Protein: CASSYAGGGEQFF.